This paragraph reports one T cell receptor beta chain. The sample belongs to a study of blood T cell repertoires in COVID-19. Per the germline V gene, CDR1 is SGDLS and CDR2 is YYNGEE. This CDR3 is 15 amino acids long. V was clipped by 2 bases and J by 5 bases; unmatched bases: 8. Original processing notes: The assay estimated nucleated cells by amplifying reference gene primers. The protocol was immunoSEQ multiplex PCR, while the TCRdb copy is restricted to in-frame clones and leaves out a portion. The V and J calls and clone size were taken over from that table, and D and trimming were inferred from the DNA. Of fewer than 350,000 clones listed, more than 85% are singletons.

The source is a man aged 35 to 55 with acute or convalescent COVID-19. Sequenced material: peripheral blood. The chain employs TRBV9 and TRBJ2-3; 7 nucleotides agree with TRBD1. The chain's CDR3 is CASSVLLNRGDTQYF. CDR3 sequence (DNA): TGTGCCAGCAGCGTCCTTTTGAACAGGGGAGATACGCAGTATTTT.